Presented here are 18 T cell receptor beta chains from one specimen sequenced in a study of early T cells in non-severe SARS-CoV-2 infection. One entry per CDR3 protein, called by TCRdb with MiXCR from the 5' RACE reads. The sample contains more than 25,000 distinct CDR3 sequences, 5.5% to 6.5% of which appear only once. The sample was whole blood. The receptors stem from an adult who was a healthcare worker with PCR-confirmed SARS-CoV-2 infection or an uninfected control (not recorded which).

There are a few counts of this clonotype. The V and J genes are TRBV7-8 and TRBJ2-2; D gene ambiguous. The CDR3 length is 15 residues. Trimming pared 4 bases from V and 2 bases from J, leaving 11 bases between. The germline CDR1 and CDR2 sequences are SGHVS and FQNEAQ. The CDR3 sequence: CASSSLWGNTGELFF. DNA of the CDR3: TGTGCCAGCAGCTCCCTGTGGGGAAACACCGGGGAGCTGTTTTTT.

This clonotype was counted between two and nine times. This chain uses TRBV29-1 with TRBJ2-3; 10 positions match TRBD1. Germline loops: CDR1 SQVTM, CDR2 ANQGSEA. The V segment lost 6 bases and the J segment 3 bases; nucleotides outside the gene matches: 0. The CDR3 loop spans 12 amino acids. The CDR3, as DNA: TGCAGCGTGGACAGGGGGACAGATACGCAGTATTTT. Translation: CSVDRGTDTQYF.

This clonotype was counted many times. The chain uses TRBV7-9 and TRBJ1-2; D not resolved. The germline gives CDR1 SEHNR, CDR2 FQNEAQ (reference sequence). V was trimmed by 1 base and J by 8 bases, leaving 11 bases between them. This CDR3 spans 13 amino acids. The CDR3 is CASSLGAGSGYTF. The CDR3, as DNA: TGTGCCAGCAGCTTAGGGGCTGGTAGCGGCTACACCTTC.

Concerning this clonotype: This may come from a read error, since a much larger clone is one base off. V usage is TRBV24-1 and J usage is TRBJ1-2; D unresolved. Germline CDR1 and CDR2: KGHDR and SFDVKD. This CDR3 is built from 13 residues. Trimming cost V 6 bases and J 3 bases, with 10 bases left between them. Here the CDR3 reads CATSLSGHYGYTF. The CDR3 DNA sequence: TGTGCCACCAGTCTGAGCGGACACTATGGCTACACCTTC.

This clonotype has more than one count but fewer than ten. The DNA of the CDR3 is TGTGCCAGCAGTCCTCTTGGTGGCGCTCGGGAGACCCAGTACTTC. Protein: CASSPLGGARETQYF. V usage is TRBV6-5 and J usage is TRBJ2-5, with D unclear. Trimming shortened V by 5 bases and J by 5 bases, and 18 bases separated the two germline ends. The CDR3 totals 15 residues. Germline loops: CDR1 MNHEY, CDR2 SVGAGI.

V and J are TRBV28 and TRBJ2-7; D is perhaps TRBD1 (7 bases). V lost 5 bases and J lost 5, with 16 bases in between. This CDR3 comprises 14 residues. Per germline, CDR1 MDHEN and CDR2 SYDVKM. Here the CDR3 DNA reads TGTGCCAGCAGTGGGGGGACAGCCAGCCACGAGCAGTACTTC. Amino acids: CASSGGTASHEQYF.

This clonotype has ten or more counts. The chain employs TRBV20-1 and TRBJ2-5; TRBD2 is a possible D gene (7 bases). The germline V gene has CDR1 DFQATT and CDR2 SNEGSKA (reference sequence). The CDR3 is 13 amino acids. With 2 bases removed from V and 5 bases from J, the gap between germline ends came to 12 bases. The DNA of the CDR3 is TGCAGTGCTAGACAGGGGAGGGAGGAGACCCAGTACTTC. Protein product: CSARQGREETQYF.

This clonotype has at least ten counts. The CDR3 spells CASSLIVSSGELFF. The CDR3 nucleotides are TGTGCCAGCAGCTTAATAGTTTCGAGCGGGGAGCTGTTTTTT. This chain joins TRBV7-2 and TRBJ2-2; D is ambiguous. Germline V lookup: CDR1 SGHTA, CDR2 FQGNSA. Trimming removed 2 bases from V and 7 bases from J, with 11 bases in between. The CDR3 has 14 residues.

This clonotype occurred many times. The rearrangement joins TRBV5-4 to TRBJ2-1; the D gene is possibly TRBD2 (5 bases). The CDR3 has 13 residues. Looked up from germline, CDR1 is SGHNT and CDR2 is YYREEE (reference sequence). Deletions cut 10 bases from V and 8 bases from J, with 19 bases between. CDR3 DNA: TGTGCCGTTAGCGCGACCCCTGGTGATGAGCAGTTCTTC. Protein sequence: CAVSATPGDEQFF.

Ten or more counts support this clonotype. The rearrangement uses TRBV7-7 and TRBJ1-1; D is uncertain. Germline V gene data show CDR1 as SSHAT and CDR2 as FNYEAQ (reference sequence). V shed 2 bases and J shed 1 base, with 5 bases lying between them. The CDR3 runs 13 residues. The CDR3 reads CASSLFWNTEAFF. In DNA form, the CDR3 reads TGTGCCAGCAGCTTATTTTGGAACACTGAAGCTTTCTTT. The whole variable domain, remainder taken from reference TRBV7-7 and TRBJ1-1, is GAGVSQSPRYKVTKRGQDVTLRCDPISSHATLYWYQQALGQGPEFLTYFNYEAQPDKSGLPSDRFSAERPEGSISTLTIQRTEQRDSAMYRCASSLFWNTEAFFGQGTRLTVV.

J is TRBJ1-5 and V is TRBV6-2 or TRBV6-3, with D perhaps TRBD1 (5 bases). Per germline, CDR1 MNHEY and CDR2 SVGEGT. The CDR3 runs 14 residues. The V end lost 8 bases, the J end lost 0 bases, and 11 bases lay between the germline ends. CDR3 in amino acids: CASRNRNSNQPQHF. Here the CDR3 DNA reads TGTGCCAGCCGTAACAGGAATAGCAATCAGCCCCAGCATTTT.

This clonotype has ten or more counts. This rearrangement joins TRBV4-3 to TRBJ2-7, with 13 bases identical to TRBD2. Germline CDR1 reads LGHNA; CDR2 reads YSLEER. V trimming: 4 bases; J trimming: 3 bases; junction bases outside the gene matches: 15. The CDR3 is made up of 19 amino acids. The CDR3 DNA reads TGCGCCAGCAGCCGAGGACTAGCGGGGGCCCGAACTTTTCTCTACGAGCAGTACTTC. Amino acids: CASSRGLAGARTFLYEQYF.

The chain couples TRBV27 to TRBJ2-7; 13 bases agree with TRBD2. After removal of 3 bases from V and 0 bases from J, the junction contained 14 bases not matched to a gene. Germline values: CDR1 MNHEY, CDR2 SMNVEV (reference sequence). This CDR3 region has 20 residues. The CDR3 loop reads CASSFSRRGTSGADSYEQYF. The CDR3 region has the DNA TGTGCCAGCAGTTTTTCCCGGAGGGGGACTAGCGGGGCCGACTCCTACGAGCAGTACTTC.

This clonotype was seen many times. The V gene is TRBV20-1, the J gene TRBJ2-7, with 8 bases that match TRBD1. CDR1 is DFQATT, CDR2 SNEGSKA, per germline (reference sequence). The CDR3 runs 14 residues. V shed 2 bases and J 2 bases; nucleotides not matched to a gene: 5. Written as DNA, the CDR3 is TGCAGTGCTAGATGGACAGGGAATGCCTACGAGCAGTACTTC. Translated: CSARWTGNAYEQYF.

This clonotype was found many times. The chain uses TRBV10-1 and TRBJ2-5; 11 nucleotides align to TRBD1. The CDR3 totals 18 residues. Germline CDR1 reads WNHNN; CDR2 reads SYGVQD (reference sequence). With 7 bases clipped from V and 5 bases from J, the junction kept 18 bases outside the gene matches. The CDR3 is CASTPTLTRTGGMETQYF. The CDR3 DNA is TGCGCCAGCACCCCTACACTAACCCGGACAGGGGGCATGGAGACCCAGTACTTC.

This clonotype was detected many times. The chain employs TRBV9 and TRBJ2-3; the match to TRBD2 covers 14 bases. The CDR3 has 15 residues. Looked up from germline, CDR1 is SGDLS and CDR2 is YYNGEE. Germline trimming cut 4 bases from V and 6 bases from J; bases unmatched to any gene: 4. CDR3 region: CASSPRTSGGDTQYF. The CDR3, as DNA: TGTGCCAGCAGCCCCCGGACTAGCGGGGGGGATACGCAGTATTTT.

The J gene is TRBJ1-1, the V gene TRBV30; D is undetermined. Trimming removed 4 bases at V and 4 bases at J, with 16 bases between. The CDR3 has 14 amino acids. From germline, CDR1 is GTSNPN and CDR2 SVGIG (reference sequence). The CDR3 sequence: CAWIMMDRSTEAFF. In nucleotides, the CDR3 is TGTGCCTGGATTATGATGGACCGCAGCACTGAAGCTTTCTTT.

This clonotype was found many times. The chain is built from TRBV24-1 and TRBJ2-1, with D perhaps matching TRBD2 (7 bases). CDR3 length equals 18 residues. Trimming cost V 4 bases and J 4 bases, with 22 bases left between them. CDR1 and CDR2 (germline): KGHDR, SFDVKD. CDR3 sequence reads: CATSELNRGGGKYNEQFF. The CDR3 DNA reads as TGTGCCACCAGTGAACTCAACCGGGGAGGGGGAAAATACAATGAGCAGTTCTTC.